This record looks at one T cell receptor beta chain sequence and its context. Antigen: not known. This sample is part of a study of T cells in Graves' hyperthyroidism and ophthalmopathy. Study-wide points: Most expanded thyroid clonotypes above 0.001 recurred in blood. Separation of ophthalmopathy from stable hyperthyroidism was achieved by a 13 V-J model. The model made its ophthalmopathy prediction, and onset followed a median around 6.9 months later.

Lactation, pregnancy, other autoimmune disease or uncontrolled infection excluded patients. The CDR3 extends over 16 amino acids. Losses at the gene ends were 4 bases for V and 4 bases for J; bases not matched to a gene: 9. Per the germline V gene, CDR1 is SGDLS and CDR2 is YYNGEE. RNA transcripts gave rise to amplified TCR beta CDR3 regions. First-round RT-PCR targeting the TCR CDR3 was performed with the HTBI primer set. TCRdb ran MiXCR on the multiplex PCR reads and lists one entry per CDR3 protein. The repertoire consists of roughly 500,000 distinct CDR3 sequences, with around 50% occurring once and the leading ten covering about 40%.

This sequence joins TRBV9 and TRBJ1-1, with 11 bases fitting TRBD1. The sequenced sample was peripheral blood or thyroid tissue (not recorded which). This sequence was found in an adult woman with Graves' disease, either hyperthyroidism or ophthalmopathy (not recorded which). The CDR3 protein is CASSPRAGQGGTEAFF. Written as DNA, the CDR3 is TGTGCCAGCAGCCCCCGTGCGGGACAGGGGGGCACTGAAGCTTTCTTT.